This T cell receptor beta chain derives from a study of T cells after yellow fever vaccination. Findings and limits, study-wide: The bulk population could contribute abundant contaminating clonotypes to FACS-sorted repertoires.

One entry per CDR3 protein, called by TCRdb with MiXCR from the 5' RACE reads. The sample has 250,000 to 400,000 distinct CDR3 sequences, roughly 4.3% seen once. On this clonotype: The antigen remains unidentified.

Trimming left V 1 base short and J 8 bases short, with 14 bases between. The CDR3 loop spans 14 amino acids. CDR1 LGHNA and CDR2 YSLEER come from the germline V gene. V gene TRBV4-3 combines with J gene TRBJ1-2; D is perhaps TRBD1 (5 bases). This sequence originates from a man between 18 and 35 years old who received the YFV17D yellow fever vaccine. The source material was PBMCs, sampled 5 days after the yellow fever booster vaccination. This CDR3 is CASSQGDRSDGYTF. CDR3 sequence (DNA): TGCGCCAGCAGCCAAGGCGACAGATCCGACGGCTACACCTTC.